This entry concerns a single TCR beta chain. V lost 3 bases, J lost 5 bases, and 7 bases stayed unmatched. The germline CDR1 and CDR2 sequences are LGHDT and YNNKEL (reference sequence). This CDR3 is 15 amino acids long. Per the study methods: Amplification of reference gene primers was used by the study to estimate nucleated cell counts. Clones were read by immunoSEQ multiplex PCR, and TCRdb kept only the in-frame ones, dropping some. V and J calls and clone size are given by that table; D and trimming were obtained from the DNA. The sample contains about 190,000 clones, 85% to 90% of which appear only once. This entry belongs to a study of blood T cell repertoires in COVID-19. Study summary: Spain, Italy and the United States supplied samples that represented acute and convalescent COVID-19. In each case, the material was cDNA or gDNA derived from T cells, B-cell-depleted T cells, or PBMCs.

Sample: peripheral blood. The sequence was collected from a man aged 50 to 60 with acute or convalescent COVID-19. V gene TRBV3-1 (or the pseudogene TRBV3-2) combines with J gene TRBJ2-3; 8 bases align to TRBD2. The CDR3 nucleotides are TGTGCCAGCAGCCATGGGATCGGGGGGGGAGATACGCAGTATTTT. Amino acids: CASSHGIGGGDTQYF.